This TCR beta chain was sequenced for a study of blood T cell repertoires in COVID-19. Turning to the study itself: PBMCs, B-cell-depleted T cells, or T cells were the source of the cDNA or gDNA that made up the material.

Profiled with immunoSEQ multiplex PCR; TCRdb holds only in-frame clones, not every one. The sample has under 300,000 clones, 70% to 90% seen once. The CDR3 sequence is 12 residues long. Note on this clone: The germline gene is not matched at one end of the junction; a read error may be the cause.

The clonotype was recovered from a man between 60 and 75 years old with acute or convalescent COVID-19. The V and J genes are TRBV12-3 or TRBV12-4 and TRBJ2-3; 9 nucleotides line up with TRBD1. Sequencing was performed on peripheral blood. The DNA for the CDR3 is TGTGCCAGCAGTTTAGCGCTCCACAGGGGGCGGTTT. Protein sequence: CASSLALHRGRF.